These T cell receptor beta chains were read from a single sample in a study of PD-1 blockade in mismatch repair-deficient tumors. The data were produced by immunoSEQ multiplex PCR, yet TCRdb's version contains in-frame clones alone and is incomplete. The profile shows under 15,000 clones, 80% to 90% of them singletons. Material: PBMCs, obtained around 15 weeks after starting pembrolizumab. The receptors were gathered from an adult with mismatch repair-deficient cancer. Each CDR3 is given with its conserved first and last residue. Fields, in order: clone size, J gene, D gene, V gene, CDR3 DNA, CDR3 protein. A D gene is named only where the DNA matches it firmly. Some rows have no size entry. The others give once, few or many, or a class for an expanded clone.

NA	TRBJ2-2	TRBD2	TRBV2	TGTGCCAGCACCGAAGGTCGGCTAGCGGGAATCACCGGGGAGCTGTTTTTT	CASTEGRLAGITGELFF
NA	TRBJ2-1	NA	TRBV15	TGTGCCACCAGCAGAGATCGAGATGAGCAGTTCTTC	CATSRDRDEQFF
NA	TRBJ1-5	NA	TRBV5-4	TGTGCCAGCAGCTTGCAGGGAGGTACAAATCAGCCCCAGCATTTT	CASSLQGGTNQPQHF
NA	TRBJ2-4	TRBD2	TRBV6-1	TGTGCCAGCAGTGTGGTGCCCATAGCGGGAGGGCCCGGGGGCATTCAGTACTTC	CASSVVPIAGGPGGIQYF
NA	TRBJ2-7	NA	TRBV5-1	TGCGCCAGCAGCTTGCATAGGAGCTCCTACGAGCAGTACTTC	CASSLHRSSYEQYF
NA	TRBJ2-2	NA	TRBV6-1	TGTGCCAGCAGTGGAGCCAGGGCGAACACCGGGGAGCTGTTTTTT	CASSGARANTGELFF
few	TRBJ2-7	TRBD2	TRBV6-1	TGTGCCAGCAGTGGGAGCACTAGCGGGTCGTACGAGCAGTACTTC	CASSGSTSGSYEQYF
NA	TRBJ1-2	TRBD1	TRBV12-5	TGTGCTAGTGGTCCCTCCGGCCAGACAGGGGGCTTTAGCTACACCTTC	CASGPSGQTGGFSYTF
few	TRBJ2-7	NA	TRBV7-6	TGTGCCAGCGCCAGGCTCTCCTACGAGCAGTACTTC	CASARLSYEQYF
NA	TRBJ2-7	TRBD1	TRBV5-1	TGCGCCAGCAGCCGGAAACGTACGAATCCCACAGGGGAGAGGGAGCAGTACTTC	CASSRKRTNPTGEREQYF